This T cell receptor beta chain stems from a study of T cells in localized non-small cell lung cancer (TCRdb year 2020). A note on the overall study: The study analyzed T cell repertoires of roughly 220 early-stage NSCLC patients, comparing tumors and uninvolved tumor-adjacent lungs. A mean age of roughly 66 years was recorded for the NSCLC patients, of whom more than 120 were male and some 99 were female. All 240 or so NSCLC patients in the cohort were treatment-naive and had localized lung tumors that were resected. The paper as a whole reports these results and caveats: Because multi-region tumor sequencing was not done, intratumor heterogeneity could not be ruled out. Because of the exploratory design, TCR variables were selected using unadjusted p-values without false-discovery rate correction. A median of around 57 of the top 100 tumor clones turned up in the paired uninvolved adjacent lung, and 25 to 35 of those clones also ranked among the top 100 of that same adjacent lung. Uninvolved tumor-adjacent lung showed the highest T cell clonality, higher than tumor, which suggests more focused antigenic responses in the uninvolved tumor-adjacent lung. Longer overall survival was associated with higher blood T cell density, whereas shorter survival was associated with higher adjacent-lung clonality.

At diagnosis, peripheral blood, uninvolved tumor-adjacent lung and tumor were collected and were preserved as a mix of fresh-frozen and FFPE material. For TCR repertoire profiling, the blood samples were analyzed as peripheral blood mononuclear cells. The immunoSEQ Assay was used to sequence TCR beta CDR3 regions from DNA. The published analysis was carried out like this. T cell density was computed as TCR beta template counts normalized to usable DNA estimated by amplifying housekeeping genes. Richness was estimated using the preseqR package, with extrapolation to 400,000 templates for PBMC samples and to 120,000 templates for tissue samples. Clonality was defined as one minus Pielou's evenness. To identify tissue-enriched TCRs, differential abundance testing was run on productive amino-acid clonotypes with a minimum total count of 5 and an alpha of 0.1. Repertoire overlap between compartments was quantified with the Jaccard Index and Morisita Overlap Index. GLIPH clustered TCR beta CDR3s with public tetramer-defined viral CDR3s; viral motifs required at least three viral sequences plus V-gene enrichment. This immuneACCESS table, as held by TCRdb, lists in-frame sequences with V and J called but not all clones. Of the missing ones, under half trace to an unresolved V gene in checked studies; the others have no known cause. V, J and clone size are those of that table, while D and trimming were read from the DNA. In all, the sample holds around 26,000 clones, and around nine tenths of those were seen once. Together, the top ten hold 2.5% to 3% of the sample.

CDR1 and CDR2 (MNHEY, SMNVEV) derive from the germline V gene (reference sequence). Spanning cysteine to phenylalanine, the CDR3 consists of 15 amino acids. The only DNA kept is the CDR3, 45 bases in frame from the first base. V has 5 bases trimmed and J has 5 bases trimmed; junction bases matching no gene number 5. Worth noting for this clone: Its antigen has not been determined. No base quality values were provided; no much bigger clone lies one nucleotide off.

The TCR sequence derives from a woman aged 18-49 years with stage I lung adenocarcinoma. Sequences were derived from peripheral blood, sampled before any cancer treatment. The chain couples TRBV27 to TRBJ2-1, with 11 bases aligning to TRBD2. CDR3 loop: CASSHLAGGHNEQFF. The nucleotides read TGTGCCAGCAGTCACCTAGCGGGAGGACACAATGAGCAGTTCTTC.